This T cell receptor (beta chain) emerged from a study of T cell responses to AZD1222 COVID-19 vaccine (dated by TCRdb to about 2021). Study-level background: A total of 233 trial participants underwent TCR sequencing, of whom more than 200 had received two doses of AZD1222 and some 25 had received two doses of the MenACWY control vaccine. Trial participants were enrolled into age subgroups of 18-55, 56-69 and 70-plus years, which contained around 140, 26 and 57 TCR-sequenced participants, respectively.

The CDR3 regions of human TCRbeta chains were analyzed by immunosequencing. The original pipeline was this. TCRs in the repertoires were matched against a reference library of SARS-CoV-2-specific TCRs that had been generated with the MIRA antigen-specificity platform. Breadth was defined as the fraction of unique TCRs that were SARS-CoV-2-associated, and depth was defined as the fraction of total T cells that were SARS-CoV-2-associated. Using the MIRA data, every spike-specific TCR was mapped to the spike region that the TCR reacted to and assigned to either a CD4 or a CD8 class. Log10-transformed breadth and depth values were compared by one-way ANOVA with Sidak's multiple comparisons tests. TCRdb retrieved this table from immuneACCESS and kept in-frame rearrangements only. Not all clones are present; in checked studies, unresolved V genes account for under half, and no reason is known for the remainder. D and trimming were read from the DNA, whereas the V and J calls and clone size are those reported in that table. The table for this sample lists 80,000 or so clones; 75% to 95% of them were counted only once. Of the sample, 4.5% is held by the ten largest clones.

This clone was recorded only once. No cognate antigen has been identified for it. At one boundary the junction diverges from the germline segment, which might be a read error. Study-wide conclusions, independent of this receptor: The 56-69-year group was small, and its depth increase did not reach significance, likely because of low power. Spike-specific TCR breadth and depth rose significantly after two AZD1222 doses compared with day 0 and with MenACWY recipients. Epitopes outside the regions mutated in the B.1.351 and B.1.1.7 variants were reportedly recognized by nearly half of the unique spike-specific TCRs. Participants were mostly white British and included more females than males, and it was suggested by the authors that clonal diversity may have been underestimated. CD4 TCRs associated with the vaccine covered the entire spike protein, and the dominant responses were in regions 160-218 and 743-854. Because no day 14 peak-response samples were available, the repertoires could be characterized only after the peak T cell response. Conclusions about previously exposed vaccinees are limited, since just a handful of AZD1222 recipients were seropositive for SARS-CoV-2 at baseline.

For CDR1 and CDR2, the germline V gene (reference sequence) lists MNHNY and SVGAGI. The CDR3 runs 15 residues from the cysteine to the phenylalanine. Only the CDR3 DNA stays, 45 bases, in frame from base 1. The intended sense of this specimen's time point label: baseline before first vaccination. The treatment or condition label of this sample denotes: meningococcal conjugate vaccine given as trial control. The vaccinee samples were drawn from two UK trials, COV001 and COV002, one of which was a single-blind randomized controlled phase 2/3 trial testing AZD1222 (ChAdOx1 nCoV-19) in healthy adults. For TCRbeta chain sequencing, PBMC samples were collected from trial participants at day 0 and at day 28 after the second dose.

The clonotype was recovered from an adult in good health. The rearranged segments are TRBV6-6 and TRBJ1-1; TRBD1 matches 7 bases in the middle. The sample here was peripheral blood, taken on day 0 of MenACWY control vaccination. The CDR3 here reads CATNAGGVANPEAFF. DNA sequence: TGTGCCACTAATGCAGGGGGGGTGGCGAACCCTGAAGCTTTCTTT.